The rows below give T cell receptor beta chains drawn from one sample of a study of T cell repertoires in cytomegalovirus infection. MiXCR, applied by TCRdb to the reads, yields one record per CDR3 protein. The sample records about 240,000 distinct CDR3 sequences, roughly an eighth being singletons. Sequences were obtained from PBMCs. These receptors came from a human donor in good health (CMV status not recorded). Some clones in this sample may be carry-over from other donors' samples. Each CDR3 is given with its conserved first and last residue.

V gene,J gene,CDR3 protein
TRBV6-2/TRBV6-3,TRBJ2-7,CASSYDTSYEQYF
TRBV7-3,TRBJ2-3,CASSSRDFTDTQYF
TRBV20-1,TRBJ2-7,CSALSTDVQYF
TRBV2,TRBJ2-7,CASSVGRWDEQYF
TRBV19,TRBJ1-2,CASSGTGHGYTF
TRBV7-9,TRBJ1-1,CASSLSGVGNTEAFF
TRBV5-1,TRBJ2-7,CASSLGTSGRNYEQYF
TRBV6-1,TRBJ2-6,CASAGTGGSGANVLTF
TRBV29-1,TRBJ1-1,CSVGATGGGTEAFF
TRBV28,TRBJ1-6,CASSLSVNNSPLHF
TRBV5-6,TRBJ2-3,CASSLDVEGADTQYF
TRBV7-9,TRBJ1-3,CASSSIILSGNTIYF
TRBV2,TRBJ2-2,CASRGLAGVNTGELFF
TRBV6-5,TRBJ1-2,CASAIPGQGPDGYTF
TRBV12-3/TRBV12-4,TRBJ2-1,CASSLDRGLNEQFF
TRBV14,TRBJ2-2,CASSPVNTGELFF
TRBV7-9,TRBJ2-1,CASRSLQGGSYNEQFF
TRBV29-1,TRBJ2-2,CSVAGLVNTGELFF
TRBV19,TRBJ1-5,CASSNSRESNQPQHF
TRBV7-2,TRBJ2-5,CASSLAFRSDRTEETQYF
TRBV12-3/TRBV12-4,TRBJ2-6,CASSRSSGANVLTF
TRBV6-8,TRBJ2-7,CASSQDQAEGYEQYF
TRBV29-1,TRBJ2-4,CSAFLVAKNIQYF
TRBV20-1,TRBJ2-1,CSAASGAYNEQFF
TRBV5-1,TRBJ2-2,CASSRDVLTGELFF
TRBV6-2/TRBV6-3,TRBJ1-1,CASSFPGTGGEAFF
TRBV7-2,TRBJ2-7,CASSSQGGRSVTYEQYF
TRBV12-3/TRBV12-4,TRBJ2-6,CASSPPGRVTGANVLTF
TRBV27,TRBJ2-6,CASSFSRGSAPGANVLTF
TRBV7-7,TRBJ2-1,CASSPAQTTNNEQFF
TRBV6-2/TRBV6-3,TRBJ2-1,CASSYVFQYSEYNEQFF